The 17 T cell receptor beta chains in this list originate from one sample, sequenced in a study of identifying expanded T cells in peripheral blood (dated by TCRdb to about 2019). Library prep was done by the immunoSEQ multiplex PCR assay. Here the immuneACCESS table is served through TCRdb, limited to in-frame sequences with V and J called. Missing clones are a known gap in these copies; in checked studies unresolved V genes cover under half, and the rest lacks a known reason. Counted in this sample were fewer than 80,000 clones; approximately 83% of them appeared once. The ten largest clones represent 15% to 20% of the sample. Sequencing used blood. These receptors originate from a person aged 18 to 75 in good health.

V is TRBV6-6 and J is TRBJ2-1, with a possible D match to TRBD1 (6 bases). This CDR3 comprises 12 residues. Germline assignment: CDR1 MNHNY and CDR2 SVGAGI (reference sequence). The germline V and J ends were trimmed by 6 bases and 8 bases, with 11 bases remaining between them. DNA of the CDR3: TGTGCCAGCAGGCAACAGGGTCATGAGCAGTTCTTC. Its protein product is CASRQQGHEQFF.

The chain joins TRBV7-9 to TRBJ1-2, with unresolved D. Germline CDR1 SEHNR, CDR2 FQNEAQ (reference sequence). Deletions cut 3 bases from V and 6 bases from J, with 5 bases between. This CDR3 region has 11 residues. DNA for the CDR3: TGTGCCAGCAGCTTTTCTGATGGCTACACCTTC. Amino acids: CASSFSDGYTF.

Here the CDR3 reads CASSLVETGEQFF. The CDR3 DNA follows: TGTGCCAGCAGCTTAGTCGAAACTGGGGAGCAGTTCTTC. The chain couples TRBV7-9 to TRBJ2-1; no reliable D call. This CDR3 contains 13 residues. The germline gives CDR1 SEHNR, CDR2 FQNEAQ (reference sequence). V lost 1 base, J lost 10 bases, and 11 bases lay in between.

By frequency in the sample, this clone is medium-sized. This chain uses TRBV6-6 with TRBJ2-7; D is uncertain. The germline V gene encodes CDR1 MNHNY and CDR2 SVGAGI (reference sequence). The CDR3 sequence is 12 residues long. Trimming left V 10 bases short and J 4 bases short, with 14 bases between. CDR3 bases: TGTGCCACTCTCGACGGACGTTACGAGCAGTACGTC. It specifies CATLDGRYEQYV.

The count of this clone is one. V and J are TRBV9 and TRBJ2-5; 10 bases fit TRBD1. Germline CDR1 and CDR2: SGDLS and YYNGEE. The CDR3 has 17 residues. The V gene end was trimmed by 0 bases and the J gene end by 5 bases; junction bases not matched to a gene: 10. The CDR3 bases are TGTGCCAGCAGCGTAGCTATAGGGACAGGGGCGCAGGAGACCCAGTACTTC. This encodes CASSVAIGTGAQETQYF.

The chain employs TRBV6-1 and TRBJ1-5; possible D gene TRBD1, 6 bases. Germline-derived CDR1 and CDR2 are MNHNS and SASEGT. Trimming cost V 4 bases and J 1 base, with 11 bases left between them. CDR3 size: 15 residues. CDR3 in amino acids: CASSVTGMSNQPQHF. CDR3 nucleotide sequence: TGTGCCAGCAGTGTAACAGGGATGAGCAATCAGCCCCAGCATTTT.

The rearrangement uses TRBV7-6 and TRBJ2-1; D might be TRBD2 (6 bases). CDR1 and CDR2 (germline): SGHVS, FNYEAQ. There are 16 residues in the CDR3. The germline V and J ends were trimmed by 8 bases and 3 bases, with 20 bases remaining between them. CDR3 residues: CASQPRRRDFYNEQFF. The CDR3 nucleotides are TGTGCCAGCCAACCGAGGCGCCGGGACTTCTACAATGAGCAGTTCTTC. Together with reference TRBV7-6 and TRBJ2-1, the CDR3 gives the full variable domain: GAGVSQSPRYKVTKRGQDVALRCDPISGHVSLYWYRQALGQGPEFLTYFNYEAQQDKSGLPNDRFSAERPEGSISTLTIQRTEQRDSAMYRCASQPRRRDFYNEQFFGPGTRLTVL.

The chain is built from TRBV7-2 and TRBJ2-7; TRBD2 agrees at 8 bases. The CDR3 spans 16 residues. Per the germline V gene, CDR1 is SGHTA and CDR2 is FQGNSA. V lost 5 bases and J lost 2; bases outside the gene matches: 11. The CDR3, as DNA: TGTGCCAGCAGCAAGGGCCCCACTAGCGGCCCCTACGAGCAGTACTTC. It yields the protein CASSKGPTSGPYEQYF.

The rearrangement joins TRBV11-3 to TRBJ2-7; D perhaps matches TRBD2 (5 bases). The V and J ends lost 1 base and 6 bases respectively, with 13 bases between them. Germline V gene sequence: CDR1 SGHNT, CDR2 YENEEA. The CDR3 has 14 residues. The DNA for the CDR3 is TGTGCCAGCAGCTTAGCCCTAGCTGGAAGCGAGCAGTACTTC. Translation: CASSLALAGSEQYF.

This sequence joins TRBV5-1 and TRBJ2-5; TRBD1 aligns across 9 bases. Germline V lookup: CDR1 SGHRS, CDR2 YFSETQ. Trimming at V came to 4 bases and at J to 2 bases, leaving 3 bases not matched to a gene. There are 14 residues in the CDR3. CDR3 protein: CASSTGQGQETQYF. Written as DNA, the CDR3 is TGCGCCAGCAGCACAGGACAGGGGCAAGAGACCCAGTACTTC.

The V gene is TRBV6-1, the J gene TRBJ1-2, with no clear D. The ends were cut back, 2 bases at V and 2 bases at J, with 6 bases in the middle. This CDR3 spans 13 amino acids. Germline CDR1 is MNHNS and CDR2 is SASEGT. This chain's CDR3 is CASSENINYGYTF. The CDR3 bases are TGTGCCAGCAGTGAAAACATAAACTATGGCTACACCTTC.

The J gene is TRBJ1-1, the V gene TRBV6-5; no clear D. V was clipped by 6 bases and J by 5 bases, with 13 bases between them. The CDR3 is made up of 13 amino acids. Germline V gene sequence: CDR1 MNHEY, CDR2 SVGAGI. This chain's CDR3 is CASSEPPLTEAFF. The CDR3 DNA reads as TGTGCCAGCAGCGAACCGCCCCTTACTGAAGCTTTCTTT.

The chain employs TRBV29-1 and TRBJ2-3; TRBD2 aligns across 15 bases. This CDR3 has 16 amino acids. The trim removed 6 bases at V and 3 bases at J, leaving 7 bases unmatched. Germline lookup yields CDR1 SQVTM and CDR2 ANQGSEA. This CDR3 reads CSVVGTSGGPTDTQYF. CDR3 sequence (DNA): TGCAGCGTGGTGGGGACTAGCGGGGGGCCAACAGATACGCAGTATTTT.

The rearrangement links TRBV5-6 to TRBJ2-5; 10 bases map to TRBD1. This CDR3 has 15 residues. J lost 7 bases, V lost 2 bases, and 8 bases had no gene match. CDR1 and CDR2 (germline): SGHDT, YYEEEE. The CDR3 region is CASSFDDRGRVTQYF. DNA of the CDR3: TGTGCCAGCAGCTTCGACGACAGGGGGCGGGTGACCCAGTACTTC.

CDR3 DNA sequence: TGTGCCAGCAACCTCTCCTACGAGCAGTACTTC. It codes for CASNLSYEQYF. J is TRBJ2-7 and V is TRBV6-4; D unresolved. The CDR3 has 11 residues. CDR1 is MRHNA, CDR2 SNTAGT, per germline. The V and J ends lost 7 bases and 0 bases respectively, with 4 bases between them.

The chain uses TRBV4-2 and TRBJ2-3, with 8 nucleotides matching TRBD2. V was pared by 4 bases and J by 5 bases, with 8 bases of the junction left unmatched. Germline values: CDR1 LGHNA, CDR2 YNFKEQ. This CDR3 has 15 residues. The CDR3 DNA sequence: TGTGCCAGCAGCCCTGCCGGGACTAGAGGAGATACGCAGTATTTT. Translating it yields CASSPAGTRGDTQYF.

This clone showed up just a few times. The chain links TRBV5-6 to TRBJ2-1, with 10 bases matching TRBD2. Germline CDR1 and CDR2: SGHDT and YYEEEE. The CDR3 runs to 16 residues. V lost 2 bases, J lost 6 bases, and 8 bases stayed unmatched. For the CDR3, the DNA is TGTGCCAGCAGCTTTTCTGGGGTAGCGGGGGGCAATGAGCAGTTCTTC. Its translation: CASSFSGVAGGNEQFF.